The next 10 T cell receptor beta chains were all read from a single sample in a study of blood T cell repertoires in COVID-19. The method was immunoSEQ multiplex PCR; TCRdb's version includes in-frame clones alone and lacks a portion of them. The sample has about 240,000 clones, about 82% seen once. The source material was peripheral blood. The receptors derive from a woman aged 55 to 70 with active or convalescent COVID-19.

The chain uses TRBV6-6 and TRBJ2-5; 12 nucleotides agree with TRBD1. V trimming: 5 bases; J trimming: 4 bases; junction bases outside the gene matches: 11. CDR1 is MNHNY and CDR2 is SVGAGI in the germline V gene (reference sequence). CDR3 length: 17 residues. The CDR3 region has the DNA TGTGCCAGCAGTCCCCGCTCGGGACAGGGGGCTCGAGAGACCCAGTACTTC. Its protein product is CASSPRSGQGARETQYF.

The chain joins TRBV6-5 to TRBJ2-1, with 10 bases fitting TRBD2. The length of the CDR3 is 15 residues. CDR1 is MNHEY and CDR2 is SVGAGI in the germline V gene. Trimming at V came to 2 bases and at J to 9 bases, leaving 7 bases not matched to a gene. CDR3 coding DNA: TGTGCCAGCAGTTACGGGCTAGCGGGGGAGGGTGAGCAGTTCTTC. It encodes CASSYGLAGEGEQFF.

This chain connects TRBV3-1 (or the pseudogene TRBV3-2) to TRBJ2-7, with a weak D call TRBD2 (5 bases). This CDR3 spans 14 amino acids. Between the trimmed V and J ends, which lost 5 bases and 2 bases, there was a span of 13 bases. In germline, CDR1 is LGHDT, CDR2 YNNKEL (reference sequence). CDR3 DNA sequence: TGTGCCAGCAGCTATTACGGGGAGCCCTACGAGCAGTACTTC. It specifies CASSYYGEPYEQYF.

V is TRBV4-1 and J is TRBJ2-1; 9 bases match TRBD2. J lost 6 bases, V lost 0 bases, and 6 bases had no gene match. The germline V gene has CDR1 MGHRA and CDR2 YSYEKL. This CDR3 is built from 16 residues. CDR3 DNA sequence: TGCGCCAGCAGCCAAGAGGGGCGGGGGGGGCTCAATGAGCAGTTCTTC. Its protein is CASSQEGRGGLNEQFF.

This chain links TRBV13 with TRBJ1-1; maybe TRBD1 (5 bases). The germline V gene encodes CDR1 PRHDT and CDR2 FYEKMQ (reference sequence). V was trimmed by 5 bases and J by 5 bases, leaving 12 bases between them. The CDR3 totals 13 residues. The CDR3 DNA reads TGTGCCAGCAGCGCAGGGAAAGGGACTGAAGCTTTCTTT. It translates to CASSAGKGTEAFF.

This chain connects TRBV7-6 to TRBJ2-5, with 8 bases that match TRBD2. Germline-derived CDR1 and CDR2 are SGHVS and FNYEAQ. Trimming removed 4 bases from V and 2 bases from J; junction bases left unmatched: 9. The CDR3 contains 16 residues. The CDR3 spells CASSSGSGGRQETQYF. The CDR3 DNA reads as TGTGCCAGCAGCTCCGGGTCGGGGGGGAGACAAGAGACCCAGTACTTC.

V usage is TRBV4-1 and J usage is TRBJ1-2; 8 bases align to TRBD1. The CDR3 covers 17 residues. The V segment lost 1 base and the J segment 4 bases; nucleotides outside the gene matches: 11. Germline assignment: CDR1 MGHRA and CDR2 YSYEKL. In DNA, the CDR3 is TGCGCCAGCAGCCAAGGGGGTTCCGGGACAGGCGCCTATGGCTACACCTTC. Protein product: CASSQGGSGTGAYGYTF.

V is TRBV10-3 and J is TRBJ1-6, with 10 bases matching TRBD1. The germline V gene encodes CDR1 ENHRY and CDR2 SYGVKD. V was clipped by 3 bases and J by 9 bases; unmatched bases: 2. This CDR3 is 14 amino acids long. CDR3 nucleotide sequence: TGTGCCATCAGTGATGGGACAGGGGTTTCACCCCTCCACTTT. As protein: CAISDGTGVSPLHF.

V and J are TRBV6-5 and TRBJ2-1; 15 nucleotides match TRBD2. V lost 5 bases and J lost 9; bases outside the gene matches: 2. The length of the CDR3 is 14 residues. Germline V CDR1 and CDR2: MNHEY, SVGAGI. In DNA form, the CDR3 reads TGTGCCAGCAGTCCGGGACTAGCGGGAGGTGAGCAGTTCTTC. Protein: CASSPGLAGGEQFF.

The chain employs TRBV7-2 and TRBJ2-1, with 7 bases fitting TRBD1. This CDR3 contains 13 residues. CDR1 SGHTA and CDR2 FQGNSA come from the germline V gene. V was clipped by 6 bases and J by 2 bases; unmatched bases: 1. The CDR3 loop reads CASSQGAYNEQFF. The CDR3 region has the DNA TGTGCCAGCAGTCAGGGGGCCTACAATGAGCAGTTCTTC.